These 9 T cell receptor beta chains share one sample of origin, sequenced in a study of blood T cell repertoires in COVID-19. Here immunoSEQ multiplex PCR was the method, and the copy in TCRdb shows in-frame clones only, minus some. The profile covers approximately 390,000 clones, with around 90% appearing a single time and 2% to 2.5% taken by the ten largest. The sample was PBMCs or T cells enriched from blood (not recorded which). These receptors all stem from a woman aged 40 to 50 with acute COVID-19.

The chain uses TRBV28 and TRBJ1-2; 8 bases fit TRBD1. Germline V gives CDR1 MDHEN, CDR2 SYDVKM. The CDR3 loop spans 14 amino acids. V lost 4 bases to trimming and J lost 8 bases; unmatched junction nucleotides: 9. In nucleotides, the CDR3 is TGTGCCAGCAGTTCCGCAGACAGGGGCAGAGGCTACACCTTC. Encoded protein: CASSSADRGRGYTF.

The V gene is TRBV2, the J gene TRBJ2-1; TRBD2 matches at 9 bases. The V and J ends lost 3 bases and 1 base, in that order; junction bases with no gene match: 4. Germline V lookup: CDR1 SNHLY, CDR2 FYNNEI. The CDR3 covers 16 residues. The CDR3 spells CASSDSGGTSYNEQFF. The CDR3 DNA is TGTGCCAGCAGTGACAGCGGGGGGACTTCCTACAATGAGCAGTTCTTC.

This chain connects TRBV2 to TRBJ1-1; the D is unclear. V was cut by 3 bases and J by 10 bases, with 9 bases left in between. From germline, CDR1 is SNHLY and CDR2 FYNNEI. CDR3 length: 11 amino acids. In DNA form, the CDR3 reads TGTGCCAGCAGTGAGGTAGCACGAGCTTTCTTT. Its protein is CASSEVARAFF. Filled out from reference TRBV2 and TRBJ1-1, the complete variable domain reads EPEVTQTPSHQVTQMGQEVILRCVPISNHLYFYWYRQILGQKVEFLVSFYNNEISEKSEIFDDQFSVERPDGSNFTLKIRSTKLEDSAMYFCASSEVARAFFGQGTRLTVV.

The chain employs TRBV19 and TRBJ2-1; 7 bases agree with TRBD2. V trimming: 1 base; J trimming: 5 bases; junction bases outside the gene matches: 5. The CDR3 covers 15 residues. Germline loops: CDR1 LNHDA, CDR2 SQIVND (reference sequence). The CDR3 sequence is CASSIVGGTNNEQFF. The DNA for the CDR3 is TGTGCCAGTAGTATAGTGGGGGGGACGAACAATGAGCAGTTCTTC.

The CDR3 DNA reads TGTGCCAGCAGCGTATGGACAGGGGAGGCAGATACGCAGTATTTT. Encoded protein: CASSVWTGEADTQYF. This chain joins TRBV9 and TRBJ2-3; TRBD1 matches 9 bases. CDR3 length equals 15 residues. Looked up from germline, CDR1 is SGDLS and CDR2 is YYNGEE. V shed 1 base, J shed 4 bases, and the junction held 4 bases outside the gene matches.

This rearrangement joins TRBV9 to TRBJ1-3; 8 bases agree with TRBD1. CDR1 and CDR2 (germline): SGDLS, YYNGEE. CDR3 size: 14 residues. Trimming took 5 bases from V and 8 from J; bases not matched to a gene: 9. The CDR3: CASRPGQGGDTIYF. CDR3 nucleotides: TGTGCCAGCAGACCCGGACAGGGAGGGGACACCATATATTTT.

The V gene is TRBV27, the J gene TRBJ2-3; 12 bases fit TRBD2. V lost 2 bases, J lost 5 bases, and 5 bases stayed unmatched. The CDR3 sequence is 16 residues long. Germline V lookup: CDR1 MNHEY, CDR2 SMNVEV (reference sequence). CDR3 sequence reads: CASSLTSGGSGDTQYF. The CDR3 region has the DNA TGTGCCAGCAGTTTAACTAGCGGGGGGTCGGGAGATACGCAGTATTTT.

The V call is TRBV9, the J call TRBJ2-1; 15 bases align to TRBD2. This CDR3 is 16 amino acids long. Germline CDR1 reads SGDLS; CDR2 reads YYNGEE. V lost 4 bases, J lost 8 bases, and 7 bases stayed unmatched. The CDR3 region has the DNA TGTGCCAGCAGCTCCGGACTAGCGGGGGGGGTCGATGAGCAGTTCTTC. This encodes CASSSGLAGGVDEQFF.

The V and J genes are TRBV5-1 and TRBJ1-6; tentative D call: TRBD1 (5 bases). V lost 1 base and J lost 2, with 10 bases in between. Germline V lookup: CDR1 SGHRS, CDR2 YFSETQ. This CDR3 is 16 amino acids long. CDR3 bases: TGCGCCAGCAGCTTGACAGGAACAACCTATAATTCACCCCTCCACTTT. Translation: CASSLTGTTYNSPLHF. Filled out from reference TRBV5-1 and TRBJ1-6, the complete variable domain reads KAGVTQTPRYLIKTRGQQVTLSCSPISGHRSVSWYQQTPGQGLQFLFEYFSETQRNKGNFPGRFSGRQFSNSRSEMNVSTLELGDSALYLCASSLTGTTYNSPLHFGNGTRLTVT.